Shown below are 31 T cell receptor beta chains from a single sample sequenced in a study of CD8 T cells in Susac syndrome. Roughly 0.45 to 1 ug RNA was reverse transcribed with random hexamers. Each CDR3 protein gets one entry after TCRdb re-called the immunoSEQ multiplex PCR reads with MiXCR. The sample holds hundreds of thousands of distinct CDR3 sequences, around 85% seen once. The sample comprised CD8+ T cells from PBMCs. These receptors all stem from a human donor with multiple sclerosis.

The V call is TRBV6-1, the J call TRBJ2-3; 7 bases match TRBD2. There are 14 residues in the CDR3. The V segment lost 8 bases and the J segment 4 bases; nucleotides outside the gene matches: 9. CDR1 is MNHNS, CDR2 SASEGT, per germline. The CDR3 nucleotides read TGTGCCAGCGGGTTTAGCGGGTATGCAGATACGCAGTATTTT. Its protein is CASGFSGYADTQYF.

This clonotype was detected once. This chain joins TRBV30 and TRBJ1-1; TRBD1 is a possible D gene (5 bases). The germline V and J ends were trimmed by 5 bases and 4 bases, with 17 bases remaining between them. CDR1 and CDR2 from the germline V gene are GTSNPN and SVGIG (reference sequence). This CDR3 is 14 amino acids long. The CDR3 loop is CAWWGGRGGTEAFF. Here the CDR3 DNA reads TGTGCCTGGTGGGGTGGAAGGGGCGGCACTGAAGCTTTCTTT.

The J gene is TRBJ1-5, the V gene TRBV28; 8 bases match TRBD1. The CDR3 runs 16 residues. The junction had 11 bases not matched to a gene; V was cut back by 4 bases and J by 6 bases. Per germline, CDR1 MDHEN and CDR2 SYDVKM. CDR3 sequence reads: CASSSRPSDRAQPQHF. CDR3 DNA: TGTGCCAGCAGTTCCCGCCCCTCGGACAGGGCTCAGCCCCAGCATTTT.

The chain employs TRBV6-1 and TRBJ2-7; 7 nucleotides agree with TRBD1. The CDR3 is made up of 13 amino acids. CDR1 is MNHNS and CDR2 is SASEGT in the germline V gene. Trimming removed 7 bases from V and 1 base from J; junction bases left unmatched: 4. The CDR3 nucleotides read TGTGCCAGCACTTCGACAGGGTCCTACGAGCAGTACTTC. Amino acid sequence: CASTSTGSYEQYF.

V is TRBV6-1 and J is TRBJ2-1; 10 nucleotides align to TRBD2. Germline assignment: CDR1 MNHNS and CDR2 SASEGT. The CDR3 sequence is 14 residues long. Trimming at V came to 9 bases and at J to 2 bases, leaving 4 bases not matched to a gene. The DNA of the CDR3 is TGTGCCAGTACTACTAGCGGGACCTACAATGAGCAGTTCTTC. It encodes CASTTSGTYNEQFF.

The chain links TRBV7-2 to TRBJ2-7, with 14 bases identical to TRBD2. The CDR3 has 15 residues. CDR1 is SGHTA and CDR2 is FQGNSA in the germline V gene. Trimming removed 5 bases from V and 5 bases from J; junction bases left unmatched: 5. Written as DNA, the CDR3 is TGTGCCAGCAGCGGGACTAGCGGGAGATATGACGAGCAGTACTTC. This encodes CASSGTSGRYDEQYF.

CDR3: CSVEDTTGISEAFF. The DNA for the CDR3 is TGCAGCGTTGAAGACACTACGGGAATCTCTGAAGCTTTCTTT. This chain uses TRBV29-1 with TRBJ1-1; D gene ambiguous. Germline CDR1 SQVTM, CDR2 ANQGSEA. CDR3 length equals 14 residues. V lost 0 bases to trimming and J lost 6 bases, with 14 bases between them.

The chain recombines TRBV10-3 with TRBJ2-1; no reliable D call. V was cut by 3 bases and J by 3 bases, with 12 bases left in between. The CDR3 totals 15 residues. Germline CDR1 and CDR2: ENHRY and SYGVKD. DNA of the CDR3: TGTGCCATCAGTGATCCAGCCCTATACTACAATGAGCAGTTCTTC. As protein: CAISDPALYYNEQFF.

In its sample, this clonotype was seen a few times. The chain links TRBV27 to TRBJ2-1, with D perhaps given as TRBD1 or TRBD2 (5 bases each). CDR1 MNHEY and CDR2 SMNVEV come from the germline V gene (reference sequence). This CDR3 is 13 amino acids long. Trimming stripped 2 bases from V and 6 bases from J, with 8 bases between. The CDR3 loop is CASSLGGFNEQFF. The CDR3 bases are TGTGCCAGCAGTTTAGGGGGATTCAATGAGCAGTTCTTC.

This chain connects TRBV5-4 to TRBJ2-2, with 10 positions matching TRBD2. Trimming took 5 bases from V and 5 from J; bases not matched to a gene: 3. In germline, CDR1 is SGHNT, CDR2 YYREEE (reference sequence). The CDR3 runs 14 residues. The CDR3 DNA follows: TGTGCCAGCAGGCTAGCGGGAGTGACCGGGGAGCTGTTTTTT. Translating it yields CASRLAGVTGELFF.

V gene TRBV29-1 combines with J gene TRBJ1-2; D remains unclear. This CDR3 spans 13 amino acids. Germline lookup yields CDR1 SQVTM and CDR2 ANQGSEA. V lost 6 bases and J 4 bases, leaving 15 bases between the germline ends. The CDR3 loop reads CSVPEVRSYGYTF. In nucleotides, the CDR3 is TGCAGCGTCCCTGAGGTGCGGTCCTATGGCTACACCTTC.

This chain uses TRBV7-9 with TRBJ2-1; 7 bases map to TRBD1. CDR3 length: 15 residues. Trimming took 5 bases from V and 9 from J; bases not matched to a gene: 13. In germline, CDR1 is SEHNR, CDR2 FQNEAQ (reference sequence). The CDR3 loop reads CASSVSTGYGGEQFF. CDR3 bases: TGTGCCAGCAGCGTCTCGACAGGGTACGGCGGTGAGCAGTTCTTC. The variable domain in full, completed from reference TRBV7-9 and TRBJ2-1, reads DTGVSQNPRHKITKRGQNVTFRCDPISEHNRLYWYRQTLGQGPEFLTYFQNEAQLEKSRLLSDRFSAERPKGSFSTLEIQRTEQGDSAMYLCASSVSTGYGGEQFFGPGTRLTVL.

This clonotype was observed once. This chain connects TRBV30 to TRBJ1-1; 9 bases line up with TRBD1. The CDR3 runs to 14 residues. The germline V gene encodes CDR1 GTSNPN and CDR2 SVGIG (reference sequence). The V segment lost 3 bases and the J segment 6 bases; nucleotides outside the gene matches: 8. The DNA for the CDR3 is TGTGCCTGGAGCCTCGGGACAGGGAGGGCTGAAGCTTTCTTT. It translates to CAWSLGTGRAEAFF.

The rearrangement links TRBV9 to TRBJ2-1; possible D gene TRBD1, 7 bases. Germline CDR1 is SGDLS and CDR2 is YYNGEE. The CDR3 spans 15 residues. The V gene lost 2 bases and the J gene lost 4 bases, with 13 bases spanning the gap. The CDR3 nucleotides read TGTGCCAGCAGCGTCGCGGGGACAGCGTACAATGAGCAGTTCTTC. It encodes CASSVAGTAYNEQFF.

The V and J genes are TRBV12-5 and TRBJ2-7; D not certain. The CDR3 contains 12 residues. V was pared by 1 base and J by 6 bases, with 7 bases between. The V gene's germline CDR1 is LGHNT and CDR2 FRNRAP. Here the CDR3 reads CASGLGLGEQYF. DNA of the CDR3: TGTGCTAGTGGTTTGGGCCTGGGCGAGCAGTACTTC.

The chain joins TRBV6-5 to TRBJ2-7; D gene uncertain. Trimming cost V 4 bases and J 2 bases, with 9 bases left between them. The CDR3 spans 13 residues. Germline CDR1 MNHEY, CDR2 SVGAGI. The CDR3 DNA is TGTGCCAGCAGTTTTGGGTTTACCTACGAGCAGTACTTC. Its translation is CASSFGFTYEQYF.

The V call is TRBV19, the J call TRBJ2-1; perhaps TRBD1 as D (5 bases). V was clipped by 3 bases and J by 1 base, with 10 bases between them. Germline CDR1 reads LNHDA; CDR2 reads SQIVND (reference sequence). The CDR3 totals 15 residues. CDR3 sequence: CASSIFAGSYNEQFF. CDR3 nucleotides: TGTGCCAGTAGTATTTTCGCAGGGTCCTACAATGAGCAGTTCTTC.

The table lists this clonotype with a count of one. The chain links TRBV30 to TRBJ1-1; D is ambiguous. Germline V gene data show CDR1 as GTSNPN and CDR2 as SVGIG (reference sequence). This CDR3 is 12 amino acids long. The ends were cut back, 1 base at V and 8 bases at J, with 11 bases in the middle. CDR3 sequence reads: CAWSDKGFEAFF. The CDR3, as DNA: TGTGCCTGGAGTGATAAGGGCTTCGAAGCTTTCTTT.

This chain uses TRBV7-3 with TRBJ2-3; the D gene is possibly TRBD2 (6 bases). The CDR3 sequence is 15 residues long. Trimming removed 5 bases from V and 1 base from J, with 13 bases in between. Germline V gene sequence: CDR1 SGHTA, CDR2 FQGTGA. The CDR3 is CASSPGGGGTDTQYF. CDR3 bases: TGTGCCAGCAGCCCCGGCGGCGGGGGCACAGATACGCAGTATTTT.

This clonotype turned up a few times. This sequence joins TRBV3-1 and TRBJ1-1; the match to TRBD1 covers 8 bases. CDR3 length: 15 amino acids. Germline-derived CDR1 and CDR2 are LGHDT and YNNKEL (reference sequence). With 3 bases clipped from V and 1 base from J, the junction kept 4 bases outside the gene matches. The CDR3 loop reads CASSHTGTGNTEAFF. The CDR3, as DNA: TGTGCCAGCAGCCATACCGGGACAGGGAACACTGAAGCTTTCTTT.

The genes are TRBV12-3 or TRBV12-4 and TRBJ2-3; D possibly corresponds to TRBD2 (6 bases). Deletions cut 7 bases from V and 2 bases from J, with 16 bases between. The CDR3 sequence is 15 residues long. Here the CDR3 DNA reads TGTGCCAGCACTCTTACGGGACTTAACACAGATACGCAGTATTTT. Translation gives CASTLTGLNTDTQYF.

The chain carries TRBV6-5 and TRBJ1-2; 9 nucleotides match TRBD1. CDR1 and CDR2 (germline): MNHEY, SVGAGI. This CDR3 contains 16 residues. The junction had 7 bases not matched to a gene; V was cut back by 0 bases and J by 5 bases. CDR3 coding DNA: TGTGCCAGCAGTTACTCGGGACAGGGCTTGGTTTATGGCTACACCTTC. Amino acid sequence: CASSYSGQGLVYGYTF.

The chain carries TRBV15 and TRBJ2-7; the match to TRBD2 covers 9 bases. This CDR3 region has 14 residues. Germline V gene lookup returns CDR1 LNHNV and CDR2 YYDKDF (reference sequence). V lost 5 bases to trimming and J lost 2 bases; unmatched junction nucleotides: 4. CDR3 loop: CATSLAGEPYEQYF. The CDR3 DNA reads as TGTGCCACCAGCTTAGCGGGGGAACCCTACGAGCAGTACTTC. The whole variable domain, remainder taken from reference TRBV15 and TRBJ2-7, is DAMVIQNPRYQVTQFGKPVTLSCSQTLNHNVMYWYQQKSSQAPKLLFHYYDKDFNNEADTPDNFQSRRPNTSFCFLDIRSPGLGDTAMYLCATSLAGEPYEQYFGPGTRLTVT.

V usage is TRBV6-1 and J usage is TRBJ2-2, with D unclear. V shed 1 base and J shed 6 bases, with 6 bases lying between them. The CDR3 has 13 amino acids. Per the germline V gene, CDR1 is MNHNS and CDR2 is SASEGT. CDR3 in amino acids: CASSEGLAGELFF. CDR3 coding DNA: TGTGCCAGCAGTGAAGGGCTGGCCGGGGAGCTGTTTTTT.

The chain joins TRBV7-9 to TRBJ1-2; maybe TRBD1 (6 bases). CDR1 and CDR2 (germline): SEHNR, FQNEAQ (reference sequence). The CDR3 consists of 15 residues. Trimming shortened V by 1 base and J by 0 bases, and 9 bases separated the two germline ends. CDR3 sequence reads: CASSLGGHPNYGYTF. The CDR3 nucleotides are TGTGCCAGCAGCTTAGGGGGGCATCCTAACTATGGCTACACCTTC.

The rearrangement uses TRBV4-1 and TRBJ1-5; D not resolved. CDR3 size: 15 residues. From germline, CDR1 is MGHRA and CDR2 YSYEKL. Trimming cost V 0 bases and J 2 bases, with 8 bases left between them. Here the CDR3 reads CASSQDKAGNQPQHF. The CDR3 DNA follows: TGCGCCAGCAGCCAAGATAAGGCAGGCAATCAGCCCCAGCATTTT.

The CDR3 loop is CASSSPVGEQYF. DNA of the CDR3: TGTGCCAGCAGCTCCCCGGTCGGAGAGCAGTACTTC. V is TRBV5-6 and J is TRBJ2-7; D not certain. The CDR3 has 12 residues. Germline V gene lookup returns CDR1 SGHDT and CDR2 YYEEEE. Trimming removed 3 bases from V and 7 bases from J, with 11 bases in between.

The chain joins TRBV30 to TRBJ1-2; D not certain. The CDR3 consists of 13 residues. Germline-derived CDR1 and CDR2 are GTSNPN and SVGIG (reference sequence). Trimming took 5 bases from V and 2 from J, leaving 12 bases between them. The DNA for the CDR3 is TGTGCCTGGTTAACAATGCGGAACTATGGCTACACCTTC. Translation: CAWLTMRNYGYTF.

This sequence joins TRBV19 and TRBJ2-7, with TRBD2 as a possible D gene (5 bases). The CDR3 is 13 residues long. Germline-derived CDR1 and CDR2 are LNHDA and SQIVND (reference sequence). The V and J ends lost 5 bases and 2 bases respectively, with 10 bases between them. The CDR3 reads CASSPAEAYEQYF. The CDR3 DNA sequence: TGTGCCAGTAGTCCCGCGGAGGCCTACGAGCAGTACTTC.

V and J are TRBV6-5 and TRBJ1-2; TRBD1 agrees at 8 bases. CDR3 length equals 17 residues. CDR1 is MNHEY, CDR2 SVGAGI, per germline. After removal of 2 bases from V and 2 bases from J, the junction contained 10 bases not matched to a gene. In DNA, the CDR3 is TGTGCCAGCAGTTACCCGATTCAGGGGGCTGCAAACTATGGCTACACCTTC. Its protein is CASSYPIQGAANYGYTF.

The rearrangement uses TRBV29-1 and TRBJ1-2; D gene unclear. The CDR3 consists of 11 residues. CDR1 SQVTM and CDR2 ANQGSEA come from the germline V gene. Trimming stripped 7 bases from V and 0 bases from J, with 6 bases between. The CDR3 spells CSASTNYGYTF. In DNA, the CDR3 is TGCAGCGCATCTACTAACTATGGCTACACCTTC.